These T cell receptor beta chains were read from a single sample in a study of technical replicates of blood from several donors. TCRdb's table, derived via immunoSEQ multiplex PCR, lists solely in-frame clones and lacks some. The table has more than 65,000 clones, roughly 94% seen once. Specimen: T cells isolated from PBMCs. The origin of the receptors is a human donor in good health. The CDR3 runs from the conserved cysteine through the conserved F or W. The order of the fields is J gene, V gene, clone size, D gene, CDR3 protein, CDR3 DNA. A D gene is named only where the DNA matches it firmly. Size is omitted from some rows. Given values are once, few, many or a class for expanded clones.

TRBJ1-1 | TRBV4-1 | - | - | CASSQVSGRDTEAFF | TGCGCCAGCAGCCAAGTATCAGGGAGGGACACTGAAGCTTTCTTT
TRBJ2-1 | TRBV14 | - | - | CASSQSQGYEQFF | TGTGCCAGCAGCCAATCTCAGGGGTATGAGCAGTTCTTC
TRBJ1-1 | TRBV6-6 | - | - | CASSYQYTEAFF | TGTGCCAGCAGTTACCAATACACTGAAGCTTTCTTT
TRBJ2-1 | TRBV6-5 | - | - | CASSYEGSRYEQFF | TGTGCCAGCAGTTACGAGGGATCCCGGTATGAGCAGTTCTTC
TRBJ2-7 | TRBV5-4 | - | TRBD2 | CASSLLRSSGGGPYEQYF | TGTGCCAGCAGCTTGTTACGATCGAGCGGGGGGGGACCATACGAGCAGTACTTC
TRBJ2-7 | TRBV5-1 | once | - | CASSLETLAGEQYF | TGCGCCAGCAGCTTGGAAACGTTAGCAGGGGAGCAGTACTTC
TRBJ2-3 | TRBV19 | - | TRBD1 | CASRDRGTDTQYF | TGTGCCAGTAGGGACAGGGGCACAGATACGCAGTATTTT
TRBJ2-3 | TRBV9 | - | TRBD2 | CASSTGLPRDTQYF | TGTGCCAGCAGCACGGGACTACCGCGCGATACGCAGTATTTT
TRBJ1-1 | TRBV5-1 | once | - | CASSVGALNTEAFF | TGCGCCAGCAGCGTAGGGGCGTTGAACACTGAAGCTTTCTTT
TRBJ2-7 | TRBV4-1 | - | TRBD1 | CASSQDGQGIYEQYF | TGCGCCAGCAGCCAAGACGGACAGGGCATCTACGAGCAGTACTTC
TRBJ2-3 | TRBV13 | once | TRBD1 | CASNGPDRGPSTDTQYF | TGTGCCAGCAACGGCCCGGACAGGGGACCGAGCACAGATACGCAGTATTTT
TRBJ2-3 | TRBV28 | - | - | CASSHGRDTYTDTQYF | TGTGCCAGCAGCCATGGCCGGGACACCTACACAGATACGCAGTATTTT
TRBJ1-5 | TRBV30 | - | - | CAWKGAGLGQPQHF | TGTGCCTGGAAAGGGGCAGGTCTGGGCCAGCCCCAGCATTTT
TRBJ2-5 | TRBV5-1 | - | - | CASSSSAPGVLETQYF | TGCGCCAGCAGCTCCTCGGCGCCGGGGGTTCTGGAGACCCAGTACTTC
TRBJ2-7 | TRBV6-1 | - | TRBD2 | CASSEGGYPSGTSGRIYEQYF | TGTGCCAGCAGTGAAGGGGGATATCCATCCGGGACTAGCGGGAGGATCTACGAGCAGTACTTC
TRBJ2-7 | TRBV14 | - | TRBD2 | CASSPGLAGGEQYF | TGTGCCAGCAGCCCCGGACTAGCGGGGGGCGAGCAGTACTTC
TRBJ2-3 | TRBV7-9 | - | TRBD2 | CASSLTTGGRVDTQYF | TGTGCCAGCAGCTTAACGACGGGGGGGCGGGTAGATACGCAGTATTTT
TRBJ1-3 | TRBV10-1 | - | - | CASSGGSGNTIYF | TGCGCCAGCAGTGGAGGCTCTGGAAACACCATATATTTT
TRBJ1-1 | TRBV19 | - | - | CASSHEGADEAFF | TGTGCCAGTAGCCACGAAGGGGCGGATGAAGCTTTCTTT
TRBJ2-5 | TRBV6-1 | - | TRBD1 | CASNRQGLETQYF | TGTGCCAGCAACAGACAGGGTCTGGAGACCCAGTACTTC
TRBJ1-1 | TRBV30 | once | - | CAWSQGYTEAFF | TGTGCCTGGTCGCAGGGTTATACTGAAGCTTTCTTT
TRBJ2-3 | TRBV19 | - | - | CASSPSDTDTQYF | TGTGCCAGTAGTCCCTCAGACACAGATACGCAGTATTTT
TRBJ1-1 | TRBV7-6 | - | - | CASSFTEDNTEAFF | TGTGCCAGCAGCTTTACGGAGGACAACACTGAAGCTTTCTTT
TRBJ1-3 | TRBV30 | - | TRBD1 | CAWGTGLAGNTIYF | TGTGCCTGGGGGACAGGGCTAGCTGGAAACACCATATATTTT
TRBJ2-1 | TRBV28 | - | TRBD2 | CASSLLTVGRDEQFF | TGTGCCAGCAGTTTACTAACAGTTGGGAGGGATGAGCAGTTCTTC
TRBJ1-6 | TRBV19 | - | TRBD1 | CASSISRQGVLHF | TGTGCCAGTAGTATATCTCGGCAGGGGGTCCTCCACTTT
TRBJ1-2 | TRBV28 | - | TRBD1 | CASSFPRTGGVNYGYTF | TGTGCCAGCAGTTTCCCTCGGACAGGGGGAGTAAACTATGGCTACACCTTC
TRBJ1-2 | TRBV5-6 | - | - | CASSLLAEANYGYTF | TGTGCCAGCAGCTTGTTGGCGGAAGCTAACTATGGCTACACCTTC
TRBJ1-2 | TRBV5-1 | - | TRBD1 | CASRNLGQGNGYTF | TGCGCCAGCCGGAATCTGGGACAGGGTAATGGCTACACCTTC
TRBJ2-1 | TRBV5-1 | - | TRBD1 | CASSQGQGWNEQFF | TGCGCCAGCAGCCAGGGACAGGGGTGGAATGAGCAGTTCTTC
TRBJ1-3 | TRBV27 | - | - | CASSKIGGSGNTIYF | TGTGCCAGCAGTAAGATAGGGGGATCTGGAAACACCATATATTTT
TRBJ1-4 | TRBV6-1 | - | - | CASKLGPTGEKLFF | TGTGCCAGCAAACTTGGCCCCACCGGAGAGAAACTGTTTTTT
TRBJ2-7 | TRBV10-3 | - | TRBD1 | CAISAVRGYDEQYF | TGTGCCATCAGTGCAGTCAGGGGGTATGACGAGCAGTACTTC
TRBJ2-7 | TRBV18 | - | TRBD1 | CASSPDVGTGKYEQYF | TGTGCCAGCTCACCCGACGTAGGGACAGGGAAATACGAGCAGTACTTC
TRBJ1-1 | TRBV5-1 | - | TRBD1 | CASSLAGGGHTEAFF | TGCGCCAGCAGCCTCGCAGGGGGCGGCCACACTGAAGCTTTCTTT
TRBJ1-3 | TRBV28 | - | TRBD1 | CASSRPGQGAEGGF | TGTGCCAGCAGTCGCCCGGGACAGGGGGCTGAGGGGGGTTTT
TRBJ2-7 | TRBV19 | once | TRBD2 | CASSKIGLADRTGQYF | TGTGCCAGTAGTAAAATCGGACTAGCGGATCGTACGGGGCAGTACTTC
TRBJ1-1 | TRBV27 | - | TRBD1 | CASSLDRADTEAFF | TGTGCCAGCAGTTTAGACAGGGCGGACACTGAAGCTTTCTTT
TRBJ2-3 | TRBV20-1 | - | - | CSARGGSTQYF | TGCAGTGCTAGAGGCGGGTCTACGCAGTATTTT
TRBJ2-3 | TRBV6-1 | - | TRBD1 | CASSTGGVSDTQYF | TGTGCCAGCAGCACAGGGGGCGTTTCAGATACGCAGTATTTT
TRBJ1-6 | TRBV19 | - | - | CASSIMLGTNSPLHF | TGTGCCAGTAGTATCATGTTAGGGACAAATTCACCCCTCCACTTT
TRBJ2-5 | TRBV6-5 | - | TRBD2 | CASTPGLGGETQYF | TGTGCCAGCACCCCGGGACTAGGGGGTGAGACCCAGTACTTC
TRBJ1-4 | TRBV5-1 | - | TRBD1 | CASSFYPPNRGQSEKLFF | TGCGCCAGCAGCTTCTACCCCCCTAACAGGGGTCAAAGTGAAAAACTGTTTTTT
TRBJ2-7 | TRBV4-1 | - | TRBD2 | CASSQGTSPYEQYF | TGCGCCAGCAGCCAAGGGACTAGCCCCTACGAGCAGTACTTC
TRBJ2-7 | TRBV28 | once | TRBD2 | CASSLLITSGTLTYEQYF | TGTGCCAGCAGTTTATTGATCACTAGCGGTACCCTTACCTACGAGCAGTACTTC
TRBJ2-7 | TRBV28 | - | - | CASCKGISGEQYF | TGTGCCAGCTGCAAGGGAATCTCGGGGGAGCAGTACTTC
TRBJ2-5 | TRBV5-5 | - | - | CASSWQGQETQYF | TGTGCCAGCAGCTGGCAGGGGCAAGAGACCCAGTACTTC
TRBJ2-7 | TRBV5-4 | - | TRBD2 | CASSLSSGPYEQYF | TGTGCCAGCAGCTTGTCTAGCGGGCCCTACGAGCAGTACTTC
TRBJ1-5 | TRBV18 | - | TRBD1 | CASSSRDRDKYSNQPQHF | TGTGCCAGCTCATCCCGGGACAGGGACAAATATAGCAATCAGCCCCAGCATTTT